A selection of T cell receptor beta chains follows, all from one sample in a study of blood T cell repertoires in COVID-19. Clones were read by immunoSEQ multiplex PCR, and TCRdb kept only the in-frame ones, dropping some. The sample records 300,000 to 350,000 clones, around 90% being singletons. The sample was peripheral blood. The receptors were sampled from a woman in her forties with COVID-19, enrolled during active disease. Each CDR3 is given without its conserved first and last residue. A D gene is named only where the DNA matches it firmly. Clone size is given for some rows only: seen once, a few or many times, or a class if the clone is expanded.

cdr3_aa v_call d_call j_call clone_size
ASSYRGQDMPQH TRBV6-5 . TRBJ1-5 .
ASSTGLANEQF TRBV5-1 TRBD2 TRBJ2-1 .
ASSYRSGTGDRETQY TRBV11-2 TRBD1 TRBJ2-5 .
ASSRHRGYGYEQY TRBV6-2/TRBV6-3 TRBD1 TRBJ2-7 .
ASSAGTGNPPNYGYT TRBV27 TRBD1 TRBJ1-2 .
ASSPGGRATNEKLF TRBV5-1 . TRBJ1-4 .
ASSSRDRGPTEAF TRBV14 TRBD1 TRBJ1-1 many
ASSIRLLNTEAF TRBV19 . TRBJ1-1 .
ASSFTSGTYSYNEQF TRBV5-8 TRBD2 TRBJ2-1 .
ASNSGWYSNQPQH TRBV2 . TRBJ1-5 once
ASSFGSNYGYT TRBV5-4 . TRBJ1-2 .
ATSRVTGEAF TRBV15 . TRBJ1-1 .
ASSLVSLTATSPLH TRBV7-2 . TRBJ1-6 .
ASSPWPGGIVYNEQF TRBV18 TRBD2 TRBJ2-1 .
ASSLYGGGANVLT TRBV7-3 . TRBJ2-6 .
ASSQETVHIQY TRBV5-5 . TRBJ2-4 .
ASSFILRGGRTTGELF TRBV28 TRBD2 TRBJ2-2 .
ASSLSGVNEQY TRBV12-3/TRBV12-4 TRBD2 TRBJ2-7 .
ASSHTEQGARDEQY TRBV5-6 TRBD1 TRBJ2-7 .
ASSNDRNSGNTIY TRBV6-6 . TRBJ1-3 .
ASSYSSGQGRTYGYT TRBV6-2/TRBV6-3 TRBD1 TRBJ1-2 .
ASSYGGQYTDTQY TRBV6-5 TRBD1 TRBJ2-3 .
ASSVMTGSYGYT TRBV7-2 TRBD1 TRBJ1-2 .